The 25 T cell receptor beta chains listed next were all sequenced from one sample in a study of siplizumab effects on memory and regulatory T cells (dated by TCRdb to the late 2010s). The library relied on the immunoSEQ multiplex PCR assay. In TCRdb, the immuneACCESS table is reduced to in-frame sequences with V and J assigned. These tables do not hold every clone; where another copy was compared, an unresolved V gene accounts for under half, and the others remain unexplained. The sample records approximately 100,000 clones, 90% to 95% of which are singletons. The top ten hold about 1.4% of the sample. Sequencing input: non-Treg CD4+ T cells sorted from blood. Taken with the paper, the label for cell subset or site translates to: FACS-sorted unstimulated CD4+ non-regulatory T cells. Receptor source: a human donor in good health.

V is TRBV11-2 and J is TRBJ2-2; D gene uncertain. Trimming removed 5 bases at V and 1 base at J, with 11 bases between. Germline CDR1 reads SGHAT; CDR2 reads FQNNGV. The length of the CDR3 is 15 residues. CDR3 protein: CASSRGAQNTGELFF. The CDR3 region has the DNA TGTGCCAGCAGCCGAGGAGCCCAGAACACCGGGGAGCTGTTTTTT.

The chain combines TRBV15 with TRBJ2-7; D unresolved. Germline V gene lookup returns CDR1 LNHNV and CDR2 YYDKDF (reference sequence). Trimming took 1 base from V and 6 from J, leaving 10 bases between them. The CDR3 has 13 residues. Here the CDR3 reads CATSRVATSEQYF. CDR3 coding DNA: TGTGCCACCAGCAGAGTGGCAACCTCCGAGCAGTACTTC.

The chain combines TRBV28 with TRBJ1-4, with TRBD1 as a possible D gene (5 bases). CDR3 length: 14 residues. V lost 6 bases and J 14 bases, leaving 22 bases between the germline ends. CDR1 and CDR2 (germline): MDHEN, SYDVKM. CDR3 residues: CASSVPGLARSLFF. The CDR3 DNA is TGTGCCAGCAGCGTGCCGGGACTCGCTAGATCTCTGTTTTTT.

The chain is built from TRBV5-1 and TRBJ1-1, with D possibly matching TRBD1 (5 bases). Trimming removed 1 base from V and 6 bases from J, with 13 bases in between. Germline V gene data show CDR1 as SGHRS and CDR2 as YFSETQ. CDR3 size: 14 residues. The CDR3 coding sequence is TGCGCCAGCAGCTTGCAGCTCTCGGGGGCTGAAGCTTTCTTT. Protein: CASSLQLSGAEAFF.

The rearrangement links TRBV11-2 to TRBJ2-7; the match to TRBD2 covers 10 bases. Per germline, CDR1 SGHAT and CDR2 FQNNGV. This CDR3 comprises 15 residues. Trimming removed 1 base from V and 6 bases from J; junction bases left unmatched: 6. The DNA for the CDR3 is TGTGCCAGCAGCTTAGCGAGAGCGGGAGGGCGCGAGCAGTACTTC. This encodes CASSLARAGGREQYF.

The CDR3 loop reads CASSLGGLVEAFF. In DNA form, the CDR3 reads TGTGCCAGCAGCTTAGGGGGACTAGTAGAAGCTTTCTTT. The V and J genes are TRBV7-9 and TRBJ1-1, with TRBD1 as a possible D gene (5 bases). Germline V gene lookup returns CDR1 SEHNR and CDR2 FQNEAQ (reference sequence). Trimming shortened V by 1 base and J by 8 bases, and 11 bases separated the two germline ends. This CDR3 has 13 amino acids.

This sequence joins TRBV7-9 and TRBJ1-1; D is unclear. Germline V gene lookup returns CDR1 SEHNR and CDR2 FQNEAQ (reference sequence). Trimming shortened V by 1 base and J by 5 bases, and 8 bases separated the two germline ends. The CDR3 covers 13 residues. Here the CDR3 DNA reads TGTGCCAGCAGCTTAGTTCTCGGAACTGAAGCTTTCTTT. It translates to CASSLVLGTEAFF. Filled out from reference TRBV7-9 and TRBJ1-1, the complete variable domain reads DTGVSQNPRHKITKRGQNVTFRCDPISEHNRLYWYRQTLGQGPEFLTYFQNEAQLEKSRLLSDRFSAERPKGSFSTLEIQRTEQGDSAMYLCASSLVLGTEAFFGQGTRLTVV.

The chain employs TRBV18 and TRBJ2-7; unclear D gene. The CDR3 loop spans 13 amino acids. V lost 3 bases to trimming and J lost 3 bases, with 9 bases between them. CDR1 KGHSH and CDR2 LQKENI come from the germline V gene. In nucleotides, the CDR3 is TGTGCCAGCTCACCGGGCAGAAACTACGAGCAGTACTTC. Its translation: CASSPGRNYEQYF.

This chain joins TRBV13 and TRBJ2-5; the D is unclear. Trimming took off 2 bases at V and 2 bases at J, with 9 bases between the two ends. The CDR3 loop spans 14 amino acids. The germline CDR1 and CDR2 sequences are PRHDT and FYEKMQ (reference sequence). The CDR3 sequence: CASSLRSRQETQYF. The CDR3 DNA follows: TGTGCCAGCAGCTTACGGAGTCGTCAAGAGACCCAGTACTTC.

The rearrangement joins TRBV30 to TRBJ1-5, with unresolved D. Trimming removed 2 bases from V and 4 bases from J, with 6 bases in between. CDR1 is GTSNPN, CDR2 SVGIG, per germline (reference sequence). The length of the CDR3 is 12 residues. CDR3 DNA: TGTGCCTGGAGTAGACTTAATCAGCCCCAGCATTTT. Translated: CAWSRLNQPQHF.

This rearrangement joins TRBV10-1 to TRBJ2-4, with 9 bases identical to TRBD1. J gave up 8 bases and V 3 bases, and 5 bases lay outside the gene matches. Germline values: CDR1 WNHNN, CDR2 SYGVQD (reference sequence). The CDR3 spans 14 residues. CDR3 sequence: CASSDRDRADIQYF. The CDR3 nucleotides are TGCGCCAGCAGTGACCGGGACAGGGCTGACATTCAGTACTTC.

The V and J genes are TRBV5-1 and TRBJ2-3; D not resolved. Trimming removed 4 bases from V and 0 bases from J, with 9 bases in between. This CDR3 is built from 14 residues. Germline CDR1 reads SGHRS; CDR2 reads YFSETQ. CDR3 protein: CASSADFSTDTQYF. The CDR3 DNA follows: TGCGCCAGCAGCGCCGATTTTAGCACAGATACGCAGTATTTT.

The chain joins TRBV10-3 to TRBJ2-7, with 7 bases fitting TRBD1. This CDR3 contains 13 residues. V lost 7 bases and J lost 2; bases outside the gene matches: 5. CDR1 is ENHRY, CDR2 SYGVKD, per germline. CDR3 bases: TGTGCCATCAACGACAGGGCTACCTACGAGCAGTACTTC. Translation gives CAINDRATYEQYF.

This chain connects TRBV28 to TRBJ1-5; maybe TRBD1 (5 bases). Germline V gene lookup returns CDR1 MDHEN and CDR2 SYDVKM. Trimming removed 7 bases at V and 0 bases at J, with 19 bases between. This CDR3 has 17 amino acids. The DNA for the CDR3 is TGTGCCAGCACCGAAACACGGGGGTCCCATAGCAATCAGCCCCAGCATTTT. Protein sequence: CASTETRGSHSNQPQHF. Looking up the rest from reference TRBV28 and TRBJ1-5 gives the full variable domain: DVKVTQSSRYLVKRTGEKVFLECVQDMDHENMFWYRQDPGLGLRLIYFSYDVKMKEKGDIPEGYSVSREKKERFSLILESASTNQTSMYLCASTETRGSHSNQPQHFGDGTRLSIL.

This chain connects TRBV10-3 to TRBJ1-5; D gene ambiguous. From germline, CDR1 is ENHRY and CDR2 SYGVKD. Trimming stripped 8 bases from V and 3 bases from J, with 8 bases between. The CDR3 spans 12 residues. The CDR3 spells CAIGFDNQPQHF. CDR3 nucleotide sequence: TGTGCCATCGGCTTTGACAATCAGCCCCAGCATTTT.

The genes are TRBV7-2 and TRBJ2-1; D not certain. Trimming shortened V by 4 bases and J by 8 bases, and 6 bases separated the two germline ends. The CDR3 consists of 11 residues. CDR1 and CDR2 (germline): SGHTA, FQGNSA. The CDR3 here is CASSYFDEQFF. In nucleotides, the CDR3 is TGTGCCAGCAGCTATTTCGATGAGCAGTTCTTC.

This rearrangement joins TRBV7-2 to TRBJ1-5, with a possible D match to TRBD1 (6 bases). The CDR3 extends over 16 amino acids. V shed 5 bases and J shed 4 bases, with 18 bases lying between them. Germline V gene data show CDR1 as SGHTA and CDR2 as FQGNSA. CDR3 loop: CASSLEMGARNQPQHF. The CDR3 nucleotides read TGTGCCAGCAGCCTCGAGATGGGGGCCCGAAATCAGCCCCAGCATTTT.

The CDR3 region is CASSVRSSGSFNEQFF. The DNA of the CDR3 is TGTGCCAGCAGCGTAAGGTCGAGCGGGAGTTTTAATGAGCAGTTCTTC. The J gene is TRBJ2-1, the V gene TRBV9, with 8 positions matching TRBD2. With V trimmed by 1 base and J by 7 bases, 10 bases remained unmatched. The CDR3 length is 16 residues. CDR1 and CDR2 from the germline V gene are SGDLS and YYNGEE.

CDR3 nucleotides: TGTGCCAGCAGCTTAGGGAGCGGGAGGAACGGGGAGACCCAGTACTTC. Protein product: CASSLGSGRNGETQYF. This chain uses TRBV7-9 with TRBJ2-5; 9 positions agree with TRBD2. V lost 1 base to trimming and J lost 5 bases; unmatched junction nucleotides: 8. The germline gives CDR1 SEHNR, CDR2 FQNEAQ (reference sequence). The CDR3 is 16 amino acids.

The chain uses TRBV19 and TRBJ2-3; TRBD2 is a possible D gene (6 bases). CDR3 length: 14 residues. The germline V and J ends were trimmed by 2 bases and 3 bases, with 9 bases remaining between them. Per the germline V gene, CDR1 is LNHDA and CDR2 is SQIVND (reference sequence). DNA for the CDR3: TGTGCCAGTAGTATATACGGGAGTACAGATACGCAGTATTTT. This gives the protein CASSIYGSTDTQYF.

The gene calls are TRBV20-1 and TRBJ2-7; no clear D. The germline gives CDR1 DFQATT, CDR2 SNEGSKA (reference sequence). The CDR3 spans 11 residues. V lost 3 bases to trimming and J lost 6 bases, with 9 bases between them. CDR3 sequence: CSARRQPEQYF. The CDR3, as DNA: TGCAGTGCTAGGCGACAACCCGAGCAGTACTTC.

This clone was seen once. The genes are TRBV5-5 and TRBJ2-1; D unclear. CDR1 SGHKS and CDR2 YYEKEE come from the germline V gene (reference sequence). The CDR3 is made up of 15 amino acids. The V gene lost 5 bases and the J gene lost 0 bases, with 12 bases spanning the gap. CDR3 amino acids: CASRTGSSSYNEQFF. The DNA for the CDR3 is TGTGCCAGCAGGACGGGTTCGAGCTCCTACAATGAGCAGTTCTTC.

J is TRBJ1-2 and V is TRBV18; D gene unclear. Germline V gene lookup returns CDR1 KGHSH and CDR2 LQKENI. The CDR3 spans 13 residues. V was pared by 3 bases and J by 7 bases, with 12 bases between. The CDR3 nucleotides are TGTGCCAGCTCACCGAGGTCAGTGGCTGGCTACACCTTC. As protein: CASSPRSVAGYTF.

This chain links TRBV28 with TRBJ1-1, with D uncertain. Trimming stripped 4 bases from V and 8 bases from J, with 20 bases between. The CDR3 runs to 15 residues. Germline-derived CDR1 and CDR2 are MDHEN and SYDVKM. This CDR3 reads CASSSAGAGGSEAFF. The CDR3 nucleotides are TGTGCCAGCAGTTCCGCCGGAGCAGGAGGGTCAGAAGCTTTCTTT. Based on the CDR3 plus reference TRBV28 and TRBJ1-1, the full variable domain is DVKVTQSSRYLVKRTGEKVFLECVQDMDHENMFWYRQDPGLGLRLIYFSYDVKMKEKGDIPEGYSVSREKKERFSLILESASTNQTSMYLCASSSAGAGGSEAFFGQGTRLTVV.

The CDR3 nucleotides are TGTGCCAGCAGCCGACGGGACAGGCCTAATGAAAAACTGTTTTTT. Amino acids: CASSRRDRPNEKLFF. The chain has TRBV5-4 and TRBJ1-4; 8 positions agree with TRBD1. This CDR3 spans 15 amino acids. The germline V gene encodes CDR1 SGHNT and CDR2 YYREEE (reference sequence). The V and J ends lost 4 bases and 3 bases, in that order; junction bases with no gene match: 5.